What follows are 30 T cell receptor beta chains derived from one specimen sequenced in a study of cytomegalovirus exposure and HLA in healthy donors. It was with 60 Vbeta and 13 Jbeta primers that the PCR ran. Using immunoSEQ multiplex PCR, the repertoire was profiled, and TCRdb retains in-frame clones only, with some absent. The table shows approximately 60,000 clones, with 70% to 85% occurring only once. The material sequenced was PBMCs. The source of these receptors is a middle-aged man in good health and CMV-seronegative.

This clone appeared a single time. The gene calls are TRBV7-2 and TRBJ1-6, with 9 bases matching TRBD1. With V trimmed by 4 bases and J by 7 bases, 5 bases remained unmatched. CDR3 length equals 15 residues. Germline V gene data show CDR1 as SGHTA and CDR2 as FQGNSA. CDR3 in DNA: TGTGCCAGCAGCTCTCGGACAGGGGACAATTCACCCCTCCACTTT. Translating gives CASSSRTGDNSPLHF.

The V and J genes are TRBV4-2 and TRBJ2-3; 10 bases line up with TRBD2. This CDR3 has 17 residues. J was trimmed by 2 bases and V by 3 bases; bases with no gene match: 8. CDR1 is LGHNA and CDR2 is YNFKEQ in the germline V gene. Here the CDR3 DNA reads TGTGCCAGCAGCCAGTCCGGACTAGCGGAACTCACAGATACGCAGTATTTT. Translating it yields CASSQSGLAELTDTQYF.

V gene TRBV4-1 combines with J gene TRBJ1-4, with 7 bases identical to TRBD1. Per germline, CDR1 MGHRA and CDR2 YSYEKL. The CDR3 spans 19 residues. Trimming at V came to 0 bases and at J to 5 bases, leaving 15 bases not matched to a gene. The CDR3 loop reads CASSQEGGTALGYNEKLFF. The DNA for the CDR3 is TGCGCCAGCAGCCAAGAAGGGGGGACAGCTTTGGGGTACAATGAAAAACTGTTTTTT.

The rearrangement uses TRBV10-3 and TRBJ2-7; 10 bases match TRBD1. The germline V gene has CDR1 ENHRY and CDR2 SYGVKD. This CDR3 has 15 amino acids. The junction had 9 bases not matched to a gene; V was cut back by 6 bases and J by 4 bases. CDR3 amino acids: CAIRPGQGPGYEQYF. DNA of the CDR3: TGTGCCATCAGGCCGGGACAGGGGCCAGGGTACGAGCAGTACTTC.

The V gene is TRBV5-1, the J gene TRBJ2-4, with 8 nucleotides matching TRBD1. The CDR3 consists of 17 residues. CDR1 is SGHRS and CDR2 is YFSETQ in the germline V gene. The junction had 10 bases not matched to a gene; V was cut back by 3 bases and J by 2 bases. The chain's CDR3 is CASSSGTRDRSKNIQYF. DNA of the CDR3: TGCGCCAGCAGCTCCGGGACACGGGACAGGTCCAAAAACATTCAGTACTTC.

The J gene is TRBJ2-5, the V gene TRBV5-1; D is ambiguous. CDR1 SGHRS and CDR2 YFSETQ come from the germline V gene. V was shortened by 0 bases and J by 4 bases, with 10 bases between the two germline ends. This CDR3 region has 14 residues. The CDR3 DNA sequence: TGCGCCAGCAGCTTGGATCCCATTGTAGAGACCCAGTACTTC. It yields the protein CASSLDPIVETQYF.

The chain couples TRBV11-2 to TRBJ2-7, with a possible D match to TRBD1 (5 bases). V lost 2 bases, J lost 7 bases, and 12 bases lay in between. The CDR3 is made up of 13 amino acids. Germline loops: CDR1 SGHAT, CDR2 FQNNGV. The CDR3 DNA sequence: TGTGCCAGCAGCTTATCTTCAGGGCGAGAGCAGTACTTC. This codes for CASSLSSGREQYF.

The chain recombines TRBV6-6 with TRBJ2-7; D unresolved. The V end lost 0 bases, the J end lost 1 base, and 7 bases lay between the germline ends. CDR1 and CDR2 (germline): MNHNY, SVGAGI (reference sequence). The CDR3 totals 14 residues. In DNA form, the CDR3 reads TGTGCCAGCAGTTACTCGAGTCGGTCCTACGAGCAGTACTTC. Protein: CASSYSSRSYEQYF.

The chain recombines TRBV6-5 with TRBJ2-5, with D possibly being TRBD2 (5 bases). The DNA end favors TRBJ2-7, so the J call may be wrong. This CDR3 has 15 residues. Per germline, CDR1 MNHEY and CDR2 SVGAGI. CDR3 amino acids: CASSPLEVLGYEQYF. The CDR3 nucleotides are TGTGCCAGCAGCCCCCTGGAGGTGTTGGGCTACGAGCAGTACTTC.

This clone has a handful of counts. This chain connects TRBV5-5 to TRBJ1-1; 7 bases agree with TRBD1. Germline trimming cut 1 base from V and 6 bases from J; bases unmatched to any gene: 6. The germline V gene has CDR1 SGHKS and CDR2 YYEKEE (reference sequence). The CDR3 sequence is 14 residues long. The CDR3 protein is CASSLSGGWAEAFF. As DNA, the CDR3 is TGTGCCAGCAGCTTGTCAGGGGGTTGGGCTGAAGCTTTCTTT.

This chain links TRBV7-9 with TRBJ1-2, with 7 positions matching TRBD1. Per the germline V gene, CDR1 is SEHNR and CDR2 is FQNEAQ (reference sequence). The CDR3 has 14 residues. With 5 bases clipped from V and 6 bases from J, the junction kept 9 bases outside the gene matches. CDR3 DNA: TGTGCCAGCAGCGGAGGGGACAGCGTCGATGGCTACACCTTC. This encodes CASSGGDSVDGYTF.

The V gene is TRBV28, the J gene TRBJ1-3; no reliable D call. CDR3 length equals 17 residues. The germline V and J ends were trimmed by 6 bases and 0 bases, with 18 bases remaining between them. The germline V gene has CDR1 MDHEN and CDR2 SYDVKM. CDR3 in DNA: TGTGCCAGCAGCCACCCGACAACCTCGAGCTCTGGAAACACCATATATTTT. As protein: CASSHPTTSSSGNTIYF.

The chain uses TRBV7-9 and TRBJ2-3, with 7 bases matching TRBD2. Germline values: CDR1 SEHNR, CDR2 FQNEAQ (reference sequence). J was trimmed by 6 bases and V by 0 bases; bases with no gene match: 3. CDR3 length: 14 amino acids. In DNA form, the CDR3 reads TGTGCCAGCAGCTTAGCGCGGGGGTCGGATACGCAGTATTTT. Translated: CASSLARGSDTQYF.

The genes are TRBV7-9 and TRBJ2-2; TRBD1 might be the D (6 bases). V was shortened by 4 bases and J by 9 bases, with 18 bases between the two germline ends. CDR1 and CDR2 from the germline V gene are SEHNR and FQNEAQ (reference sequence). The CDR3 contains 15 residues. CDR3 coding DNA: TGTGCCAGCAGCTCGGCAGGGGTCCCGATCCGGGAGCTGTTTTTT. Translating it yields CASSSAGVPIRELFF.

The rearrangement joins TRBV6-1 to TRBJ2-1; TRBD2 matches at 10 bases. Germline V gives CDR1 MNHNS, CDR2 SASEGT. V dropped 8 bases and J dropped 3; count of bases not matched to a gene: 7. CDR3 length: 15 amino acids. CDR3 bases: TGTGCCAGCGGCGAGCGACTAGCGGGCTACAATGAGCAGTTCTTC. It encodes CASGERLAGYNEQFF.

For the CDR3, the DNA is TGTGCCTGGACCGGCGGGGGAGATCAGCCCCAGCATTTT. Encoded protein: CAWTGGGDQPQHF. This sequence joins TRBV30 and TRBJ1-5; D is perhaps TRBD1 (5 bases). The ends were cut back, 4 bases at V and 5 bases at J, with 12 bases in the middle. This CDR3 has 13 residues. Looked up from germline, CDR1 is GTSNPN and CDR2 is SVGIG (reference sequence).

This chain joins TRBV7-9 and TRBJ2-2; 12 positions agree with TRBD2. Germline CDR1 SEHNR, CDR2 FQNEAQ (reference sequence). The ends lost 6 bases at V and 6 bases at J; junction bases unmatched: 2. This CDR3 spans 14 amino acids. Here the CDR3 reads CASRRTSGAGELFF. For the CDR3, the DNA is TGTGCCAGCAGGCGGACTAGCGGGGCCGGGGAGCTGTTTTTT.

The J gene is TRBJ2-3, the V gene TRBV28; 7 nucleotides align to TRBD1. Germline V gene data show CDR1 as MDHEN and CDR2 as SYDVKM. Germline trimming cut 8 bases from V and 8 bases from J; bases unmatched to any gene: 10. The CDR3 is made up of 13 amino acids. The CDR3, as DNA: TGTGCCAGCTCAAACCAGGGGGTAGTTACGCAGTATTTT. Its protein is CASSNQGVVTQYF. Full variable domain (outside the CDR3, taken from reference TRBV28 and TRBJ2-3): DVKVTQSSRYLVKRTGEKVFLECVQDMDHENMFWYRQDPGLGLRLIYFSYDVKMKEKGDIPEGYSVSREKKERFSLILESASTNQTSMYLCASSNQGVVTQYFGPGTRLTVL.

CDR3 coding DNA: TGTGCCAGCAGCCCGCCACTCGGGACAGGAGCAGATACGCAGTATTTT. It translates to CASSPPLGTGADTQYF. The chain links TRBV7-2 to TRBJ2-3, with 8 positions matching TRBD1. The CDR3 loop spans 16 amino acids. Germline CDR1 is SGHTA and CDR2 is FQGNSA. The V and J ends lost 5 bases and 4 bases, in that order; junction bases with no gene match: 11.

A word on this clone: An end of the junction does not agree with germline; a read error may underlie this. This sequence joins TRBV7-9 and TRBJ1-2; possible D gene TRBD1, 5 bases. The length of the CDR3 is 12 residues. Germline V gene sequence: CDR1 SEHNR, CDR2 FQNEAQ (reference sequence). The DNA of the CDR3 is TGTTCCAGCACTCCTAAGGGGTCGGGCTACACCTTC. It yields the protein CSSTPKGSGYTF. Complete variable domain (other parts from reference TRBV7-9 and TRBJ1-2): DTGVSQNPRHKITKRGQNVTFRCDPISEHNRLYWYRQTLGQGPEFLTYFQNEAQLEKSRLLSDRFSAERPKGSFSTLEIQRTEQGDSAMYLCSSTPKGSGYTFGSGTRLTVV.

The chain couples TRBV7-9 to TRBJ1-2; D might be TRBD1 (6 bases). This CDR3 is 13 amino acids long. Germline V gene data show CDR1 as SEHNR and CDR2 as FQNEAQ (reference sequence). Trimming removed 5 bases from V and 2 bases from J, with 9 bases in between. CDR3 in amino acids: CASSPTGNYGYTF. The CDR3 DNA follows: TGTGCCAGCAGCCCCACAGGGAACTATGGCTACACCTTC.

The rearrangement joins TRBV7-9 to TRBJ1-2; D is uncertain. The CDR3 totals 15 residues. Germline-derived CDR1 and CDR2 are SEHNR and FQNEAQ (reference sequence). V shed 1 base and J shed 8 bases, with 17 bases lying between them. The CDR3: CASSLGPEPGDGYTF. For the CDR3, the DNA is TGTGCCAGCAGCTTAGGGCCTGAACCCGGAGACGGCTACACCTTC. The whole variable domain, filled in from reference TRBV7-9 and TRBJ1-2, reads DTGVSQNPRHKITKRGQNVTFRCDPISEHNRLYWYRQTLGQGPEFLTYFQNEAQLEKSRLLSDRFSAERPKGSFSTLEIQRTEQGDSAMYLCASSLGPEPGDGYTFGSGTRLTVV.

The chain carries TRBV5-1 and TRBJ2-1; TRBD2 matches at 12 bases. Per the germline V gene, CDR1 is SGHRS and CDR2 is YFSETQ. Trimming at V came to 4 bases and at J to 7 bases, leaving 6 bases not matched to a gene. The length of the CDR3 is 15 residues. CDR3 protein: CASSTAGTSGNEQFF. DNA for the CDR3: TGCGCCAGCAGCACGGCCGGGACTAGCGGGAATGAGCAGTTCTTC.

The chain carries TRBV11-2 and TRBJ2-2; TRBD2 matches 12 bases. From germline, CDR1 is SGHAT and CDR2 FQNNGV. The CDR3 has 16 amino acids. The ends lost 5 bases at V and 4 bases at J; junction bases unmatched: 5. The CDR3 sequence is CASSQTSGGFTGELFF. The CDR3 DNA reads TGTGCCAGCAGCCAGACTAGCGGGGGATTCACCGGGGAGCTGTTTTTT.

The rearrangement uses TRBV7-9 and TRBJ2-3; 10 bases match TRBD2. CDR3 length: 15 amino acids. Germline V lookup: CDR1 SEHNR, CDR2 FQNEAQ (reference sequence). V trimming: 3 bases; J trimming: 1 base; junction bases outside the gene matches: 1. In DNA, the CDR3 is TGTGCCAGCAGCTTTACTAGCGGGGGCACAGATACGCAGTATTTT. Translated, it gives CASSFTSGGTDTQYF.

The J gene is TRBJ2-1, the V gene TRBV7-2; no clear D. Germline lookup yields CDR1 SGHTA and CDR2 FQGNSA. Trimming left V 1 base short and J 12 bases short, with 10 bases between. The CDR3 contains 12 residues. DNA for the CDR3: TGTGCCAGCAGCTTAGATTCGGTTGGGCAGTTCTTC. Amino acids: CASSLDSVGQFF. The entire variable domain, with the rest obtained from reference TRBV7-2 and TRBJ2-1, is as follows: GAGVSQSPSNKVTEKGKDVELRCDPISGHTALYWYRQSLGQGLEFLIYFQGNSAPDKSGLPSDRFSAERTGGSVSTLTIQRTQQEDSAVYLCASSLDSVGQFFGPGTRLTVL.

The chain links TRBV7-2 to TRBJ2-7; D is possibly TRBD2 (7 bases). V lost 4 bases and J 6 bases, leaving 13 bases between the germline ends. From germline, CDR1 is SGHTA and CDR2 FQGNSA. The CDR3 length is 13 residues. The CDR3 DNA is TGTGCCAGCAGCTCGAGAGGGGGGGTCGAGCAGTACTTC. Its protein is CASSSRGGVEQYF.

The chain employs TRBV4-3 and TRBJ2-1; 8 nucleotides align to TRBD2. CDR1 LGHNA and CDR2 YSLEER come from the germline V gene. V gave up 1 base and J gave up 4 bases; unmatched junction bases: 9. This CDR3 is built from 17 residues. The CDR3 DNA reads TGCGCCAGCAGCCAAGTGTCCCCACGGGGGGGTTACAATGAGCAGTTCTTC. It is translated as CASSQVSPRGGYNEQFF.

The V gene is TRBV7-9, the J gene TRBJ1-1, with 7 positions matching TRBD1. With V trimmed by 5 bases and J by 4 bases, 10 bases remained unmatched. Germline V gene lookup returns CDR1 SEHNR and CDR2 FQNEAQ (reference sequence). The CDR3 spans 15 residues. This chain's CDR3 is CASSTATGVGTEAFF. CDR3 DNA: TGTGCCAGCAGCACGGCAACAGGGGTTGGCACTGAAGCTTTCTTT.

The V call is TRBV7-2, the J call TRBJ2-5, with 8 positions matching TRBD1. The CDR3 has 15 residues. CDR1 is SGHTA and CDR2 is FQGNSA in the germline V gene. Germline trimming cut 2 bases from V and 5 bases from J; bases unmatched to any gene: 7. CDR3 residues: CASSLRTGRYETQYF. CDR3 nucleotide sequence: TGTGCCAGCAGCTTACGGACAGGGAGGTATGAGACCCAGTACTTC.